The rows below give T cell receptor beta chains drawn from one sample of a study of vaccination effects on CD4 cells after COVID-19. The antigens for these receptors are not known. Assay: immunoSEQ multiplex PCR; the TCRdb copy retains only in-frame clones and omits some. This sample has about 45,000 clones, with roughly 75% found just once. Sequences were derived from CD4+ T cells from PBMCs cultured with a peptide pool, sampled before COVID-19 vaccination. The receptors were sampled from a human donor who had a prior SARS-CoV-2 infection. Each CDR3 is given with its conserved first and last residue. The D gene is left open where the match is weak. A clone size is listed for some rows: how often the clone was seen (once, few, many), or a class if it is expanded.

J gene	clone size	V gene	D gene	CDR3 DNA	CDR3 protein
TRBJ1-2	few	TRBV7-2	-	TGTGCCAGCAGCGCAGGGCCATTGAACTATGGCTACACCTTC	CASSAGPLNYGYTF
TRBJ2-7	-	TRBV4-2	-	TGTGCCAGCAGCCAAGATCCTGGGGCTTTGCGTTGGCAGTACTTC	CASSQDPGALRWQYF
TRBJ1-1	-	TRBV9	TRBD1	TGTGCCAGCAGCCCAAGAGACAGGGGTTTAATCACTGAAGCTTTCTTT	CASSPRDRGLITEAFF
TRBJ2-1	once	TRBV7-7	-	TGTGCTAGCAGCTTACGGCGGGATGGTGAGCAGTTCTTC	CASSLRRDGEQFF
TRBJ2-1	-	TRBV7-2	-	TGTGCCAGCAGCCGCCTCACTAACAATGAGCAGTTCTTC	CASSRLTNNEQFF
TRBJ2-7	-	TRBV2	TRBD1	TGTGCCAGCAGTTACGACAGGGGAAGGACCTACGAGCAGTACTTC	CASSYDRGRTYEQYF
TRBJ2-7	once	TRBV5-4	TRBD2	TGTGCCAGCAGCTTGCGTAGCGGGGGGGCCGCCGAGCAGTACTTC	CASSLRSGGAAEQYF
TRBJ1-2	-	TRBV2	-	TGTGCCAGCATCTCAGAACAGGGAACTAACTATGGCTACACCTTC	CASISEQGTNYGYTF
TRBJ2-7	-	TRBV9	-	TGTGCCAGCATCCGGACAGGGAGGGTGGGGAAAGCCTACGAGCAGTACTTC	CASIRTGRVGKAYEQYF
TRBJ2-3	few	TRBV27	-	TGTGCCAGCAGTTTCAGGGGCACAGATACGCAGTATTTT	CASSFRGTDTQYF
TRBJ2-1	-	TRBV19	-	TGTGCCAGTAGTATAGATCGTGGGGGAGCAGCGGTCTTC	CASSIDRGGAAVF
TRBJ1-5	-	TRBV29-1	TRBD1	TGCAGCGTTCAGAGGACAGGGGTATATAGCAATCAGCCCCAGCATTTT	CSVQRTGVYSNQPQHF
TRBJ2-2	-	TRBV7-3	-	TGTGCCAGCAGCTTAATAAGTACCGGGGAGCTGTTTTTT	CASSLISTGELFF
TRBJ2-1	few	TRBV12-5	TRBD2	TGTGCTAGTGGTTTGGTGGGAGGGTTGGCCCCGTTCTTC	CASGLVGGLAPFF
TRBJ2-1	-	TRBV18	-	TGTGCCAGCTCACCACCTAGTAAGGGATTTTGGCAGTTCTTC	CASSPPSKGFWQFF
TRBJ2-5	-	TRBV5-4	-	TGTGCCAGCAGCTGGGGAGGGACAGCCCAGGGGACCCAGTACTTC	CASSWGGTAQGTQYF
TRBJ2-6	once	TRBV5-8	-	TGTGCCAGCAGCTTGACGAGCAGGGGCAGCTCTGGGGCCAACGTCCTGACTTTC	CASSLTSRGSSGANVLTF
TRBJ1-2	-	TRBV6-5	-	TGTGCCAGCAAACTAGACAGGAACTATGGCTACACCTTC	CASKLDRNYGYTF
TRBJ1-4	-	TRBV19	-	TGTGCCAGTAGTACGGAAACAGGGACTAATGAAAAACTGTTTTTT	CASSTETGTNEKLFF
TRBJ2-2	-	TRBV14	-	TGTGCCAGCAGCCAAGATTGGTCCGGGGAGCTGTTTTTT	CASSQDWSGELFF
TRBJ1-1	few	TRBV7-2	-	TGTGCCAGCAGCGCTTTCCCCCGGGGGATGAGGACTGAAGCTTTCTTT	CASSAFPRGMRTEAFF
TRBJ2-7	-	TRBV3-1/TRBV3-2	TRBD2	TGTGCCAGCAGCCAGCTTAGCGGGGGGAACAACGAGCAGTACTTC	CASSQLSGGNNEQYF
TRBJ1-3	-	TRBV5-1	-	TGCGCCAGCAGCCCTCAACAGGGTATGCGGAACACCATATATTTT	CASSPQQGMRNTIYF
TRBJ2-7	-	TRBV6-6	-	TGTGCCAGCAGTTCGGGAGCTTACGAGCAGTACTTC	CASSSGAYEQYF
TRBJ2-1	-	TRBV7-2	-	TGTGCCAGCAGATATCGACTCGGAAATGAGCAGTTCTTC	CASRYRLGNEQFF
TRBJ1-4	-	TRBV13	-	TGTGCCAGCAGCCCCCGGGAAAGTGAAAAACTGTTTTTT	CASSPRESEKLFF
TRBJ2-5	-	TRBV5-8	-	TGTGCCAGCAGCTTGGTTAGTGTGGAGACCCAGTACTTC	CASSLVSVETQYF
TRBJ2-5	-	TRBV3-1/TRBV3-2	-	TGTGCCAGCAGTCACAGGACCCAAGAGACCCAGTACTTC	CASSHRTQETQYF
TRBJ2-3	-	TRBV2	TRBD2	TGTGCCAGCCAGGCAGCGGGAGAAATAGATACGCAGTATTTT	CASQAAGEIDTQYF
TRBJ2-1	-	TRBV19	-	TGTGCCAGTAGTGCGGGCCGGGAAGGGTACAATGAGCAGTTCTTC	CASSAGREGYNEQFF
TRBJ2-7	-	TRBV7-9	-	TGTGCCAGCAGCTTAGGTCTCCTCTACGAGCAGTACTTC	CASSLGLLYEQYF
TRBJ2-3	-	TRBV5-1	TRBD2	TGCGCCAGCAGCCGCACCCAGGCAGCGGGGGGCCGCACAGATACGCAGTATTTT	CASSRTQAAGGRTDTQYF
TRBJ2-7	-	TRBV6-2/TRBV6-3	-	TGTGCCAGCAGTGGACAGATTGATGACTACGAGCAGTACTTC	CASSGQIDDYEQYF
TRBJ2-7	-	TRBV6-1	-	TGTGCCAGCAGTGAAGCGGCAGATTCGGGCTACGAGCAGTACTTC	CASSEAADSGYEQYF
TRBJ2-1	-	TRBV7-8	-	TGTGCCAGCAGCTTCGGCTATTACAATGAGCAGTTCTTC	CASSFGYYNEQFF
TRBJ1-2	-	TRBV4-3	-	TGCGCCAGCAGCCAAATTGCCTTGTCGGGTTATGGCTACACCTTC	CASSQIALSGYGYTF
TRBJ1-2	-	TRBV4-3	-	TGCGCCAGCAGCGACCGGGTTCAGGGGACCTATGGCTACACCTTC	CASSDRVQGTYGYTF
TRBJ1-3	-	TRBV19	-	TGTGCCAGTAGTCCCGGACCGGGCGGGTCTGGAAACACCATATATTTT	CASSPGPGGSGNTIYF
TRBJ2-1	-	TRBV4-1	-	TGCGCCAGCAGCCAAGGCTTCTCAGGTGTCTCCTACAATGAGCAGTTCTTC	CASSQGFSGVSYNEQFF
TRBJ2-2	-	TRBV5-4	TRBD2	TGTGCCAGCAGGGCCGGACTAGCGGGAGGAAACACCGGGGAGCTGTTTTTT	CASRAGLAGGNTGELFF
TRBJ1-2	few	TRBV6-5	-	TGTGCCAGCGCACGAACAGACTCCTATGGCTACACCTTC	CASARTDSYGYTF
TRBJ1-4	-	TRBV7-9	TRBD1	TGTGCCAGCAGCTCCCCGACAGGGGGGGATGAAAAACTGTTTTTT	CASSSPTGGDEKLFF
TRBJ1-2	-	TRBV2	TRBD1	TGTGCCAGCGCCCTCGGGACAGAATATGGCTACACCTTC	CASALGTEYGYTF
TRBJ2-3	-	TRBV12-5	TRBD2	TGTGCTAGTGGTGCACTTACTAGCGGGGAAAGCACAGATACGCAGTATTTT	CASGALTSGESTDTQYF
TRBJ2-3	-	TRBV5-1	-	TGCGCCAGCAGCTTCCGGAAAAGAAGCACAGATACGCAGTATTTT	CASSFRKRSTDTQYF
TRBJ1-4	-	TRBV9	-	TGTGCCAGCAGCTCTGACCTAAATGAAAAACTGTTTTTT	CASSSDLNEKLFF
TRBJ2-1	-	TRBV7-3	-	TGTGCCAGCAGCTTAAGCGGAAACTACAATGAGCAGTTCTTC	CASSLSGNYNEQFF
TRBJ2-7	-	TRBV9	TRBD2	TGTGCCAGCAGCGTCGGGACTAGCGGGATCGAGCAGTACTTC	CASSVGTSGIEQYF